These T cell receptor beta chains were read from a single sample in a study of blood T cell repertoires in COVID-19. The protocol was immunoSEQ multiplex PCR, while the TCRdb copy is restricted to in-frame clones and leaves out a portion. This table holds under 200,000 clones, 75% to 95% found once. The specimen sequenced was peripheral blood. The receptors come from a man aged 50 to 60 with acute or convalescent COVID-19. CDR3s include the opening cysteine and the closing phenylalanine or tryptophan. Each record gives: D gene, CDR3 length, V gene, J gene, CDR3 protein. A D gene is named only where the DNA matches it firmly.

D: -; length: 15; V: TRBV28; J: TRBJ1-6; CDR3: CASSSPWWPNSPLHF
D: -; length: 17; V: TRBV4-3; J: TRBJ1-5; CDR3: CASSQDLGRLGYQPQHF
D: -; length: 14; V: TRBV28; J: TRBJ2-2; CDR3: CASSPNMNTGELFF
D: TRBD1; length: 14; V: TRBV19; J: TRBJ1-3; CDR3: CASRGQDSGNTIYF
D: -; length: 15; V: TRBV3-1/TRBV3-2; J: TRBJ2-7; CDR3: CASSQTPASTYEQYF
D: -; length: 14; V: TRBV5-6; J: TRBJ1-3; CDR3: CASSLGIGGNTIYF
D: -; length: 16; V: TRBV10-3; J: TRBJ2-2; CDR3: CAIRRRDSQNTGELFF
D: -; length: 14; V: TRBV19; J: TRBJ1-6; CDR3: CASKAGLGNSPLHF
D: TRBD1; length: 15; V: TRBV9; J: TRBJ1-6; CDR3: CASSASAGGRSPLHF
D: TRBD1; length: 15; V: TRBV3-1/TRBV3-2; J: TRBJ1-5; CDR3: CASSQAGQGHQPQHF
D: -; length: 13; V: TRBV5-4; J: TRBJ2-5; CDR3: CASSLVAEETQYF
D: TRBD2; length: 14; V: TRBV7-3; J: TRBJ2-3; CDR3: CASSLWGGGDTQYF
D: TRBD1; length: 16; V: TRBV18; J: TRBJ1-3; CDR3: CASSPPGQVRGNTIYF
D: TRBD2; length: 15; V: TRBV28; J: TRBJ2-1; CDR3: CASSSGGASEHEQFF
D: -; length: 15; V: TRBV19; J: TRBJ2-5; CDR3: CASSIGPGTQETQYF
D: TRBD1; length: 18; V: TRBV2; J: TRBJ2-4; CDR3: CASSERTGKERAKNIQYF
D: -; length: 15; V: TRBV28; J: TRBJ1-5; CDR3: CASSLEGSANQPQHF
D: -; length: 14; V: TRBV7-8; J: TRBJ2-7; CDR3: CASSQGGDRYEQYF
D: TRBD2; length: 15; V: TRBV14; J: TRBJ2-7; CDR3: CASSPLAGGRYEQYF
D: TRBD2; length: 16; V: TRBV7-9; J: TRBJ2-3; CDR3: CASSSPGLAATDTQYF
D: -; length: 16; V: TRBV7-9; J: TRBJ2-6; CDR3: CASSLFSGSGANVLTF
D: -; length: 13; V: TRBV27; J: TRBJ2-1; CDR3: CASSLSSSNEQFF